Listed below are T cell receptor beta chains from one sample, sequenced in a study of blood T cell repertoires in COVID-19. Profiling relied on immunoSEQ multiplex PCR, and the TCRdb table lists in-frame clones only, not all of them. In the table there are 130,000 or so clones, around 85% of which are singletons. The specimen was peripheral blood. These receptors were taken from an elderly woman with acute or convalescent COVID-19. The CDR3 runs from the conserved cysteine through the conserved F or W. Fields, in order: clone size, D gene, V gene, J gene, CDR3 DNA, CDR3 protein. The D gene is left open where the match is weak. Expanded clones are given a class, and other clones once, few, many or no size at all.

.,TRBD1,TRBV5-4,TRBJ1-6,TGTGCCAGCAGCATTCTGGACAGGGATTGGAATTCACCCCTCCACTTT,CASSILDRDWNSPLHF
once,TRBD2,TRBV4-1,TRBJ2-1,TGCGCCAGCAGCCAATCTAGCGGGAGGGCCAATTATGCTGAGAACAATGAGCAGTTCTTC,CASSQSSGRANYAENNEQFF
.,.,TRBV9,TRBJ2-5,TGTGCCAGCAGCAAGTTCGGGGAGACCCAGTACTTC,CASSKFGETQYF
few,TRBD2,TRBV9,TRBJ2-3,TGTGCCAGCAGCGTAGGAACTAGCGGAGATACGCAGTATTTT,CASSVGTSGDTQYF
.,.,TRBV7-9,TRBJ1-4,TGTGCCAGCAGCTCGCACAGGGAAGCCACTAATGAAAAACTGTTTTTT,CASSSHREATNEKLFF
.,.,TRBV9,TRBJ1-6,TGTGCCAGCAGCGTAAGGACAGTTCCCTCCTATAATTCACCCCTCCACTTT,CASSVRTVPSYNSPLHF
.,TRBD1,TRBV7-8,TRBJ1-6,TGTGCCAGCAGCTTAGGGACAGGAAATTCACCCCTCCACTTT,CASSLGTGNSPLHF
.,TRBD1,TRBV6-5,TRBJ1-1,TGTGCCAGCAGCAGGACAGGGCAAACTGAAGCTTTCTTT,CASSRTGQTEAFF
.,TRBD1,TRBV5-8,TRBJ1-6,TGTGCCAGCAGCTGGAGGGATACAGGGGTCGGTTCACCCCTCCACTTT,CASSWRDTGVGSPLHF
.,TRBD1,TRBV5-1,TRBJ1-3,TGCGCCAGCAGCTCAAGACAGGGGTACGGAAACACCATATATTTT,CASSSRQGYGNTIYF
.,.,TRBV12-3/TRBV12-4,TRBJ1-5,TGTGCCAGCAGTTTGGCCGATAATCAGCCCCAGCATTTT,CASSLADNQPQHF
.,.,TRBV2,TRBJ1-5,TGTGCCAGCACTGTCGGGCAGGGACCCCAGCATTTT,CASTVGQGPQHF
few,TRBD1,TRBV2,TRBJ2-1,TGTGCCAGCAGTAGGGACAGCGGCTCCTACAATGAGCAGTTCTTC,CASSRDSGSYNEQFF
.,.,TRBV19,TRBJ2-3,TGTGCCAGTAGGAACCTGGGAGGGGGGCACGATACGCAGTATTTT,CASRNLGGGHDTQYF
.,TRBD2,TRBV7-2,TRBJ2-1,TGTGCCAGCAGCCCTAGCGGGGCGGGGCAGTTCTTC,CASSPSGAGQFF
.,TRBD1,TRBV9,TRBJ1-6,TGTGCCAGCAGCGCCGGGACAGAGAATTCACCCCTCCACTTT,CASSAGTENSPLHF
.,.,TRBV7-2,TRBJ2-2,TGTGCCAGCAGCTTAAGGGCGGGTTCGAGGGAGCTGTTTTTT,CASSLRAGSRELFF
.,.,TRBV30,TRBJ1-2,TGTGCCTGGAGTGTATACGGCTCGGGGTGGGGTAACTATGGCTACACCTTC,CAWSVYGSGWGNYGYTF
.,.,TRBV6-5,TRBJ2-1,TGTGCCAGCAGTTATTCCCTGATTCAGGAGCAGTTCTTC,CASSYSLIQEQFF
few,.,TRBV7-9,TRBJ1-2,TGTGCCAGCAGCCCTACAGGGAACTATGGCTACACCTTC,CASSPTGNYGYTF
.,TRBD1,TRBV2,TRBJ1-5,TGTGCCAGCAGCGCAGGACAGGGGAATCAGCCCCAGCATTTT,CASSAGQGNQPQHF
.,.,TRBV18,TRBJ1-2,TGTGCCAGCTCACCGCCCGCCCGGGGGGCGGATGGCTACACCTTC,CASSPPARGADGYTF
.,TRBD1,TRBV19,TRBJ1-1,TGTGCCAGCCGGGAGCCGGACAGGGCGAACACTGAAGCTTTCTTT,CASREPDRANTEAFF
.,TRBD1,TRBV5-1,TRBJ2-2,TGCGCCAGCAGCACCCGACAGGGGACGGCCGGGGAGCTGTTTTTT,CASSTRQGTAGELFF
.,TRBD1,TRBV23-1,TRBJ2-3,TGCGCCAGCCCAAGGGGACAGGCCGGGGGTACGCAGTATTTT,CASPRGQAGGTQYF
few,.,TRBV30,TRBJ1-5,TGTGCCTGGACCCAAGGTGGGGCTGGGCAGCCCCAGCATTTT,CAWTQGGAGQPQHF
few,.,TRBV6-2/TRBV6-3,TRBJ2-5,TGTGCCAGCAGCGCTGCGTCTGGAGAGACCCAGTACTTC,CASSAASGETQYF
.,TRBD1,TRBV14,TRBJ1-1,TGTGCCAGCAGCCCCGACAGGGCGAACACTGAAGCTTTCTTT,CASSPDRANTEAFF
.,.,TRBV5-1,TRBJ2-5,TGCGCCAGCAGCTTGCTAGGAGGAGAGACCCAGTACTTC,CASSLLGGETQYF
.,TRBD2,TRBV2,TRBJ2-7,TGTGCCAGCAGACCCACTAGCGGGAGCCGCTACGAGCAGTACTTC,CASRPTSGSRYEQYF
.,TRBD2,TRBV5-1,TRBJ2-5,TGCGCCAGCAGCAGTAGCGGGAGTAGGGAGACCCAGTACTTC,CASSSSGSRETQYF
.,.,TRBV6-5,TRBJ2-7,TGTGCCAGCAGTTTCTCGACTAGCTCCTACGAGCAGTACTTC,CASSFSTSSYEQYF
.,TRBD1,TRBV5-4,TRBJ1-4,TGTGCCAGCAGCATGCCTCCGGGACAGGGAAATGAAAAACTGTTTTTT,CASSMPPGQGNEKLFF
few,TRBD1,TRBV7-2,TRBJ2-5,TGTGCCAGCAGCTTAGGTCTAACAGGGGAACAAGAGACCCAGTACTTC,CASSLGLTGEQETQYF
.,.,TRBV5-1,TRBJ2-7,TGCGCCAGCAGTCTCGAGGGGGGACTATCCTACGAGCAGTACTTC,CASSLEGGLSYEQYF
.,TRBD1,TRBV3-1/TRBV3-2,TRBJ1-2,TGTGCCAGCAGCCGAATAGCACCGGGACAGGGGGCCTATGGCTACACCTTC,CASSRIAPGQGAYGYTF
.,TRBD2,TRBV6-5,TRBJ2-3,TGTGCCAGCAGGGCTAGCGGGAGTGCTACGCAGTATTTT,CASRASGSATQYF
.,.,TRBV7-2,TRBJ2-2,TGTGCCAGCAGCTTAGTTTCAGGGGGAGGCACCGGGGAGCTGTTTTTT,CASSLVSGGGTGELFF
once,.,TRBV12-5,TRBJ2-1,TGTGCTAGTCGCCAGGGCGGGGGCCCCTACAATGAGCAGTTCTTC,CASRQGGGPYNEQFF
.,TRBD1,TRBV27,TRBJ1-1,TGTGCCAGCAGCTACGGACAGGGGAACACTGAAGCTTTCTTT,CASSYGQGNTEAFF
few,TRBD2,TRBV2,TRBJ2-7,TGTGCCAGCGGGAGGGAGTACGAGCAGTACTTC,CASGREYEQYF
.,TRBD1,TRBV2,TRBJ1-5,TGTGCCAGCAGTGGGACAGGGGGCAATCAGCCCCAGCATTTT,CASSGTGGNQPQHF
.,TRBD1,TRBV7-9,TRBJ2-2,TGTGCCAGCAGCTTACCCGTGACAGGGCCGAACACCGGGGAGCTGTTTTTT,CASSLPVTGPNTGELFF
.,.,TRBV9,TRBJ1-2,TGTGCCAGCAGCGTAGTGGGGGGGTATGGCTACACCTTC,CASSVVGGYGYTF
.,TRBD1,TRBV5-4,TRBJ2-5,TGTGCCAGCAGCTTGAGGGGGCAGGAGACCCAGTACTTC,CASSLRGQETQYF
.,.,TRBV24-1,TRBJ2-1,TGTGCCACCAGTGATTCAAAGACTCAGGGAAATGAGCAGTTCTTC,CATSDSKTQGNEQFF
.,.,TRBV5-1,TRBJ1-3,TGCGCCAGCAGCTTGGCCAATTCTGGAAACACCATATATTTT,CASSLANSGNTIYF
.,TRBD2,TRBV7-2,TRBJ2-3,TGTGCCAGCAGCGGATTAGCGGGGGGGCCCACAGATACGCAGTATTTT,CASSGLAGGPTDTQYF
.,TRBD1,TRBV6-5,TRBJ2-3,TGTGCCAGCAGATTAGGGACAGTGAGCACAGATACGCAGTATTTT,CASRLGTVSTDTQYF
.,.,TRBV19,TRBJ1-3,TGTGCCAGTAGTATAAACGAGGAAAACACCATATATTTT,CASSINEENTIYF
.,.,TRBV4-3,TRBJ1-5,TGCGCCAGCAGCCCCACCACGGGGGAGGGTCAGCCCCAGCATTTT,CASSPTTGEGQPQHF
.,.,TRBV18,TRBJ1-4,TGTGCCAGCTCACCCCCCGGGGTGGGTGAAAAACTGTTTTTT,CASSPPGVGEKLFF
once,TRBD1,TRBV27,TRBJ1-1,TGTGCCAGCAGTTTATGGGCCACAGGGGACACTGAAGCTTTCTTT,CASSLWATGDTEAFF
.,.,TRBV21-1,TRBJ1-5,TGTGCCAGCAGCAAAGGGAATTTAGGCAGACTCAATCAGCCCCAGCATTTT,CASSKGNLGRLNQPQHF
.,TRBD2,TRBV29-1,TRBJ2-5,TGCAGCGTTGGGTTCAGACTAGCGGGGGGTGGAGGGACCCAGTACTTC,CSVGFRLAGGGGTQYF
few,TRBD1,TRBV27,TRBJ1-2,TGTGCCAGCAGTACTCGACAGGGAAGCTACACCTTC,CASSTRQGSYTF
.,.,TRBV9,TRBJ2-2,TGTGCCAGCAGCGTACCACTGAACACCGGGGAGCTGTTTTTT,CASSVPLNTGELFF
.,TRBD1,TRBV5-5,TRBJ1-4,TGTGCCAGCAGCCCGGGACAGGGTTATGAAAAACTGTTTTTT,CASSPGQGYEKLFF
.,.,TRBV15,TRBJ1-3,TGTGCCACCAGCAGAGGCCCGGGGGACACCATATATTTT,CATSRGPGDTIYF
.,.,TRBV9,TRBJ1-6,TGTGCCAGCAGCGTCTGGCGGGAGAATTCACCCCTCCACTTT,CASSVWRENSPLHF